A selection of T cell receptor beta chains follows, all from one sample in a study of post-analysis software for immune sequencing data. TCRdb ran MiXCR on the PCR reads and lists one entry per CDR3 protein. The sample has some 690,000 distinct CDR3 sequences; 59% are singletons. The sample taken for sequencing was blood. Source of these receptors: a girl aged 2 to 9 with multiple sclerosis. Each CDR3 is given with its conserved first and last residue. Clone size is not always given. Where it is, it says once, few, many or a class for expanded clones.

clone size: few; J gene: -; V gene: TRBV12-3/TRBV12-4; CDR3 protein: CASSARLARMRETQYF
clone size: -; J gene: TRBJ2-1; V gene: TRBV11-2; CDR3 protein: CASSRYGGPSSYNEQFF
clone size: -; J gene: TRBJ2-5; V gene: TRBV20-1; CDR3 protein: CSAVTRRGQETQYF
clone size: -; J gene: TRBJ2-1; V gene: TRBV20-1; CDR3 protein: CSASNLAGGTHEQFF
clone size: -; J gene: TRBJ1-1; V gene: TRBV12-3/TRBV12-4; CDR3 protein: CASSYQVGQGDTEAFF
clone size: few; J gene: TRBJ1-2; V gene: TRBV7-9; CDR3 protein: CASSMGAQDYGYTF
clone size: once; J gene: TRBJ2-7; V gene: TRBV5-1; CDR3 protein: CASSLGLSGSSSYEQYF
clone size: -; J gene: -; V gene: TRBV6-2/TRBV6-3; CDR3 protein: CASSYPESGKRYEQYF
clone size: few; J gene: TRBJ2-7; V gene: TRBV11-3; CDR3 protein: CASSLESASGGSYEQYF
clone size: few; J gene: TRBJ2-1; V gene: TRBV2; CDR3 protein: CARAGQNNEQFF
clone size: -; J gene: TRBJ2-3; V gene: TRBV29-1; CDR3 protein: CSSLGGQGHTDTQYF
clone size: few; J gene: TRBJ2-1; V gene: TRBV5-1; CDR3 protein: CASSLEGWVPYNEQFF
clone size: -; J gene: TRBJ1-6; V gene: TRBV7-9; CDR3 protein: CASTPTGTENSPLHF
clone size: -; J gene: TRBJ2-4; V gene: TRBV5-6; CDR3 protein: CAGSLIPGPGTTNIQYF
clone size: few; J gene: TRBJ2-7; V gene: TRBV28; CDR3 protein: CATAYWTSGRGYEQYF
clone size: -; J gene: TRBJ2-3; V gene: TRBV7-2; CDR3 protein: CASSLGSRAINTDTQYF
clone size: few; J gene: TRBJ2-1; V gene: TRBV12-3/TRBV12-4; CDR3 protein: CASTPRTRGGDEQFF
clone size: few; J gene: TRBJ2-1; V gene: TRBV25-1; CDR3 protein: CASSLDAANEQFF
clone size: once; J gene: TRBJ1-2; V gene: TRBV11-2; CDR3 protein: CTSNAKQGSYTF
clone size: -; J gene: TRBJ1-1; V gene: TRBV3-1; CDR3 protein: CASSQEGAPEAFF
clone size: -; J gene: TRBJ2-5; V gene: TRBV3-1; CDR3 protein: CASRLAEETQYF
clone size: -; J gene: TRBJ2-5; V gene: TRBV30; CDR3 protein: CAWSGVGGSNQETQYF
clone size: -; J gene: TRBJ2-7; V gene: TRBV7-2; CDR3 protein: CASSLAHGAGTFYEQYF
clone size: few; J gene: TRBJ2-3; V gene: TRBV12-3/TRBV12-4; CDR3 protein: CATSRQAYTQYF
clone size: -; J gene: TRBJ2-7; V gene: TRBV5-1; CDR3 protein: CASSSPGQGAMSPYEQYF
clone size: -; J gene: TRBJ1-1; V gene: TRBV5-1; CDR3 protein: CASGTGTGAEAFF
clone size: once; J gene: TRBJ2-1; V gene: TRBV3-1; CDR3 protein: CASSQKLAGGHNEQFF
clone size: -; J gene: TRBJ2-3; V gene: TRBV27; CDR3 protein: CASRAGRTDTQYF
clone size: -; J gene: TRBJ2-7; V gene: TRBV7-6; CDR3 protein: CASSPEARGAYEQYF
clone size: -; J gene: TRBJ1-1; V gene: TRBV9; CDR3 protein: CASSVARGTEAFF
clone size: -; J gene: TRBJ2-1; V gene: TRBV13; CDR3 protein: CASSFGLAGGPRHEQFF
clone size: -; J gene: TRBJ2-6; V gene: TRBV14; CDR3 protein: CASSQGSSGANVLTF
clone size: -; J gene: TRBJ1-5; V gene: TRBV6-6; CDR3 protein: CASSYSAGYNQPQHF